This note documents a single T cell receptor (beta chain) sequence. TCRdb keeps only in-frame clones here, not all; method: immunoSEQ multiplex PCR. The table includes 200,000 to 250,000 clones, roughly 83% detected once. This sample stems from a study of blood T cell repertoires in COVID-19. On the study more broadly: Sites in the United States, Italy and Spain provided acute and convalescent COVID-19 samples. The cDNA or gDNA used as material had been derived from T cells, B-cell-depleted T cells, or PBMCs.

Germline V gene lookup returns CDR1 LGHDT and CDR2 YNNKEL (reference sequence). This CDR3 spans 17 amino acids. The V end lost 0 bases, the J end lost 10 bases, and 19 bases lay between the germline ends. This chain uses TRBV3-1 (or the pseudogene TRBV3-2) with TRBJ1-6, with D possibly being TRBD1 (6 bases). The specimen was peripheral blood. This receptor was taken from a woman aged 45-65 years with acute or convalescent COVID-19. CDR3 protein: CASSQDQRRGASSPLHF. The CDR3 region has the DNA TGTGCCAGCAGCCAAGATCAGAGGCGGGGGGCTTCCTCACCCCTCCACTTT.